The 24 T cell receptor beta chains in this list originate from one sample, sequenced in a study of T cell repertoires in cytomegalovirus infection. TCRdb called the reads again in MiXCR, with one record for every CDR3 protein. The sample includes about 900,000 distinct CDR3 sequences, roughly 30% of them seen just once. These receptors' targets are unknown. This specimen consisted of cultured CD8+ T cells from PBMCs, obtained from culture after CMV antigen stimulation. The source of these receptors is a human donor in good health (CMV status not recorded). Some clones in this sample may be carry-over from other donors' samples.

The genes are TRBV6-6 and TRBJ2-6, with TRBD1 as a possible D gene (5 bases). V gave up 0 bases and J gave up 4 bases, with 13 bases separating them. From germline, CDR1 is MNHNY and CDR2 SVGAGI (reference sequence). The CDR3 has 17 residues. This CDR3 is CASSYSDSGIGANVLTF. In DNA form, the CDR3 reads TGTGCCAGCAGTTACTCAGACTCAGGGATCGGGGCCAACGTCCTGACTTTC.

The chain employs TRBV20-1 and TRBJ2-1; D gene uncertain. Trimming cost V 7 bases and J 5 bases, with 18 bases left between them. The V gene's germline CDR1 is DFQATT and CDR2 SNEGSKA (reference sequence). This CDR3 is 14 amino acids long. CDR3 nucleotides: TGCAGTGGCGAGACCATCGAACCCCACAATGAGCAGTTCTTC. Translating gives CSGETIEPHNEQFF.

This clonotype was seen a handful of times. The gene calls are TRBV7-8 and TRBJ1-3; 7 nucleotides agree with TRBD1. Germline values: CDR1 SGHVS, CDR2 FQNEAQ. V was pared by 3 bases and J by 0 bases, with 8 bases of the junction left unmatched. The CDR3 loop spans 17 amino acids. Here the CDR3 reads CASSFVLTGDSGNTIYF. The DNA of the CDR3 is TGTGCCAGCAGCTTCGTCCTAACAGGGGACTCTGGAAACACCATATATTTT.

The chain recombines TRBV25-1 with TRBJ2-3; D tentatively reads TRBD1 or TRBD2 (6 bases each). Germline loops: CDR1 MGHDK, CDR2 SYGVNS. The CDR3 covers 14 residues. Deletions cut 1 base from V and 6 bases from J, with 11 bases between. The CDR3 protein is CASSESGAADTQYF. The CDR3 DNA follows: TGTGCCAGCAGTGAATCGGGGGCTGCGGATACGCAGTATTTT. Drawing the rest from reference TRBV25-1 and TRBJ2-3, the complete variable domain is EADIYQTPRYLVIGTGKKITLECSQTMGHDKMYWYQQDPGMELHLIHYSYGVNSTEKGDLSSESTVSRIRTEHFPLTLESARPSHTSQYLCASSESGAADTQYFGPGTRLTVL.

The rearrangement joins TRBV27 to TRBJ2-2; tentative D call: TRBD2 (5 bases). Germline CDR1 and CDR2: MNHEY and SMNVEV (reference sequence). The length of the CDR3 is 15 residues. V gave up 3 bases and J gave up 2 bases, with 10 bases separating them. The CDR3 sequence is CASSLLGDNTGELFF. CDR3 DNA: TGTGCCAGCAGTTTGCTGGGAGACAACACCGGGGAGCTGTTTTTT.

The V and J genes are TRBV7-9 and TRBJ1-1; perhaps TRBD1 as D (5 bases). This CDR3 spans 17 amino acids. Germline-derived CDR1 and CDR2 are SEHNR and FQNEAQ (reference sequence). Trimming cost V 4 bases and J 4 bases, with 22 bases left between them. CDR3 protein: CASSSPGDRVGLTEAFF. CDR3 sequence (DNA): TGTGCCAGCAGCTCACCCGGGGACCGAGTGGGGCTCACTGAAGCTTTCTTT.

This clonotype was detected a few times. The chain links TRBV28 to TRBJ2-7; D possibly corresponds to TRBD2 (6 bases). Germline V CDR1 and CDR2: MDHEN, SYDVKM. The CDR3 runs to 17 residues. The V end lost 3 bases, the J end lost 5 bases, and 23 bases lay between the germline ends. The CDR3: CASSFRGKGVPWDEQYV. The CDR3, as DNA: TGTGCCAGCAGTTTCCGGGGGAAGGGAGTACCTTGGGACGAGCAGTACGTC.

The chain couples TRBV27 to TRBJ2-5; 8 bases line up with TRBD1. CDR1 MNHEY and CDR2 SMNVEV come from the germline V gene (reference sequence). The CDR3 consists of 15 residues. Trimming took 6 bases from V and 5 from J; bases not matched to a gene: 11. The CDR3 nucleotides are TGTGCCAGCAGGCCATCCAGGGGGCCACGCGAGACCCAGTACTTC. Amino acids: CASRPSRGPRETQYF.

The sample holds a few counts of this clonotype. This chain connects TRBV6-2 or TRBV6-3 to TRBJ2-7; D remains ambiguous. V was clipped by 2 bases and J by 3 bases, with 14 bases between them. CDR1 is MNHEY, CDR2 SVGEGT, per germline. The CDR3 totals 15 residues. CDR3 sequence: CASSYGRPPHYEQYV. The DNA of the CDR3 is TGTGCCAGCAGTTACGGAAGACCCCCCCACTACGAGCAGTACGTC.

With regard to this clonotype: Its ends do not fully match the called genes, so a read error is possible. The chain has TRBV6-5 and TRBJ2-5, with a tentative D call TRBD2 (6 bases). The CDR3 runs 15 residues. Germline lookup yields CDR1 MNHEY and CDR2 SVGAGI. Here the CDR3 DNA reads TGTGCCAGCAGTTACTTTGCGGGGAGCCAAGAGACCCTGTACTTC. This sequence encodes CASSYFAGSQETLYF.

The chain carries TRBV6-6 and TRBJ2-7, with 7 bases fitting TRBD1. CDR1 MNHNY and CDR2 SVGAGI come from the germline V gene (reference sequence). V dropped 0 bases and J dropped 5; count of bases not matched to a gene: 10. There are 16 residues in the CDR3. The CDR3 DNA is TGTGCCAGCAGTTACTCGAAAAGAGGGGGCGTCGACGAGCAGTACGTC. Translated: CASSYSKRGGVDEQYV.

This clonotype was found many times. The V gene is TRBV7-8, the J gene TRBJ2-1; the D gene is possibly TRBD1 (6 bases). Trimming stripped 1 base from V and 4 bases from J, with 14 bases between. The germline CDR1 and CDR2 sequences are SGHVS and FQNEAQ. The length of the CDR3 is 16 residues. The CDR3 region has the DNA TGTGCCAGCAGCTTAGGAGGAGACAGGAGTTACAATGAGCAGTTCTTC. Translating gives CASSLGGDRSYNEQFF.

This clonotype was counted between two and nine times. The CDR3 region has the DNA TGTGCCAGCCGCCGGGGGGAGAACAATGAGCAGTTCTTC. This encodes CASRRGENNEQFF. This chain links TRBV6-1 with TRBJ2-1; 7 bases agree with TRBD2. The CDR3 sequence is 13 residues long. Germline-derived CDR1 and CDR2 are MNHNS and SASEGT. Trimming at V came to 8 bases and at J to 5 bases, leaving 6 bases not matched to a gene.

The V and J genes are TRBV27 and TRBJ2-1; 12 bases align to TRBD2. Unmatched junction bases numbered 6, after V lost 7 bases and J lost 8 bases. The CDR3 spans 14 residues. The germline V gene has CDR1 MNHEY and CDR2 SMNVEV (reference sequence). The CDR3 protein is CASTGLAGRDEQFF. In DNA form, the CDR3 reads TGTGCCAGCACCGGACTAGCGGGGAGGGATGAGCAGTTCTTC.

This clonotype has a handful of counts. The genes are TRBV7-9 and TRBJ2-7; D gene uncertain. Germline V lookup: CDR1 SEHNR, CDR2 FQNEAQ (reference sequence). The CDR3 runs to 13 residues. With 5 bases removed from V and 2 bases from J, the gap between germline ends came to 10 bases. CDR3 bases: TGTGCCAGCAGCATCGACGGAGCCTACGAGCAGTACGTC. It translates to CASSIDGAYEQYV.

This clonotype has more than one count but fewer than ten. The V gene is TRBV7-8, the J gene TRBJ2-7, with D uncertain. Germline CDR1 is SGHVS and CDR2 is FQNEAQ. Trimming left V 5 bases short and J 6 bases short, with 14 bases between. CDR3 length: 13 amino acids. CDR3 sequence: CASSLEVGSEQYV. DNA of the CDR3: TGTGCCAGCAGCCTAGAGGTGGGAAGCGAGCAGTACGTC.

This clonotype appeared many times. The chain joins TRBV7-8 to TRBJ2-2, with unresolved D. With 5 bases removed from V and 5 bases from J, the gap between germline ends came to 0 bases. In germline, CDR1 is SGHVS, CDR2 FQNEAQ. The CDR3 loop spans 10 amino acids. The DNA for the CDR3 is TGTGCCAGCAGCACCGGGGAGCTGTTTTTT. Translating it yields CASSTGELFF.

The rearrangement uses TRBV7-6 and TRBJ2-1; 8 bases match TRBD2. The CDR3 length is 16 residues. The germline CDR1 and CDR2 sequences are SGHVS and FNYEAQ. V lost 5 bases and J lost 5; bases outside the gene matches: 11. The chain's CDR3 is CASSLYQRGFHNEQFF. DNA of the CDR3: TGTGCCAGCAGCCTCTACCAGCGGGGGTTCCACAATGAGCAGTTCTTC. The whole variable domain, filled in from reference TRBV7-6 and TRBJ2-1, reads GAGVSQSPRYKVTKRGQDVALRCDPISGHVSLYWYRQALGQGPEFLTYFNYEAQQDKSGLPNDRFSAERPEGSISTLTIQRTEQRDSAMYRCASSLYQRGFHNEQFFGPGTRLTVL.

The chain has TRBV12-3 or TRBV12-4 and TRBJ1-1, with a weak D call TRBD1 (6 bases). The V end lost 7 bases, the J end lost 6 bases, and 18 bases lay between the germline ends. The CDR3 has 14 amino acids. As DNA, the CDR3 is TGTGCCAGCAACCTACAGGGCGTTTCTTCTGAAGCTTTCTTT. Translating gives CASNLQGVSSEAFF.

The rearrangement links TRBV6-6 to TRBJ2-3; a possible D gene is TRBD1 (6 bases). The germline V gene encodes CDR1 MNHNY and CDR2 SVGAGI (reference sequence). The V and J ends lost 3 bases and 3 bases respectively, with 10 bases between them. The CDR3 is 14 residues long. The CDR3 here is CASSYIRGTDTQYF. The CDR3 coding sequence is TGTGCCAGCAGTTATATCAGGGGAACAGATACGCAGTATTTT.

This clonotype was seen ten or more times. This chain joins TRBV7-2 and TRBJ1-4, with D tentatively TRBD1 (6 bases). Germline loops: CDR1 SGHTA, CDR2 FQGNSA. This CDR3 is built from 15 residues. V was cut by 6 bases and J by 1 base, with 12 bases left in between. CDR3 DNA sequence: TGTGCCAGCAGTCGGACGGGACAAACTAATGAAAAACTGTTTTTT. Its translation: CASSRTGQTNEKLFF.

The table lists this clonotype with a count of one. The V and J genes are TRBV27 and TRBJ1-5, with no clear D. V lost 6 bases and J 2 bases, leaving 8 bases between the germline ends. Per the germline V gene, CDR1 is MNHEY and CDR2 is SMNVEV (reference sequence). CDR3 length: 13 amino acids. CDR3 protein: CASRETRNQPQHF. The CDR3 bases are TGTGCCAGCAGGGAAACACGCAATCAGCCCCAGCATTTT.

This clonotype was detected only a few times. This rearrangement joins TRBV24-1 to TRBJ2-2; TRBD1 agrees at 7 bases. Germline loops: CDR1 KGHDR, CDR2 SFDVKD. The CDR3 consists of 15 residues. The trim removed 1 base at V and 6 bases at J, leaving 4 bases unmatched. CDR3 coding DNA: TGTGCCACCAGTGATTTTTTCGGGACAGCCGGGGAGCTGTTTTTT. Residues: CATSDFFGTAGELFF.

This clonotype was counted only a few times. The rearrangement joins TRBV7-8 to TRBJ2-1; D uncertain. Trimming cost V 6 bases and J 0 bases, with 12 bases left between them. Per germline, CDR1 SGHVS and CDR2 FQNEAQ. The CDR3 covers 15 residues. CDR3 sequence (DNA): TGTGCCAGCAGGGCTTTGGGGTCCTCCTACAATGAGCAGTTCTTC. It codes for CASRALGSSYNEQFF.